The 5 T cell receptor beta chains presented below share a single source sample, sequenced in a study of regulatory T cells in long-lasting Graves disease (dated by TCRdb to 2020 to 2022). The library was generated by multiplex PCR. The sequencing machine was an Illumina HiSeq 4000. CDR3 regions were amplified by Arm-PCR with iRepertoire HTBI primers to construct TCR beta libraries. The raw public data were reprocessed by TCRdb itself: fastp quality trimming at Q25, MiXCR clonotype calling, in-frame beta chains only. Here each entry gathers all rows of one CDR3 protein and keeps the most common genes and DNA. The sample table contains roughly 420,000 distinct CDR3 sequences; only one count was recorded for approximately 16% of them. The ten most abundant clones make up about 23% of the sample. Read against the paper, the sample's time point label means: newly diagnosed GD, antithyroid drugs for less than 3 months. For both TCR sequencing and RNA sequencing, RNA was extracted from PBMCs in TRIzol.

These data were also filed under a second study, of T cells in Graves' hyperthyroidism and ophthalmopathy.

Here the sequenced sample was peripheral blood mononuclear cells (PBMCs), taken at new diagnosis, from a patient treated with antithyroid drugs. The receptors here all came from a young woman with Graves disease. Donor details come from another sample of the same person, matched by shared clones.

This chain uses TRBV25-1 with TRBJ1-5, with 9 bases aligning to TRBD1. CDR3 size: 17 residues. CDR1 and CDR2 (germline): MGHDK, SYGVNS. After removal of 2 bases from V and 0 bases from J, the junction contained 5 bases not matched to a gene. As DNA, the CDR3 is TGTGCCAGCAGTGAAGGACAGGGGACTATTAGCAATCAGCCCCAGCATTTT. Its protein product is CASSEGQGTISNQPQHF.

This chain connects TRBV7-2 to TRBJ1-2; TRBD1 aligns across 7 bases. CDR3 size: 14 residues. J was trimmed by 2 bases and V by 5 bases; bases with no gene match: 5. Germline CDR1 and CDR2: SGHTA and FQGNSA. The CDR3 sequence: CASSTQTGNYGYTF. CDR3 coding DNA: TGTGCCAGCAGCACCCAGACAGGGAACTATGGCTACACCTTC.

The chain couples TRBV28 to TRBJ2-2; no firm D call. The ends were cut back, 6 bases at V and 2 bases at J, with 4 bases in the middle. The V gene's germline CDR1 is MDHEN and CDR2 SYDVKM. The CDR3 runs 12 residues. CDR3 amino acids: CASRVNTGELFF. CDR3 in DNA: TGTGCCAGCAGAGTTAACACCGGGGAGCTGTTTTTT.

The J gene is TRBJ2-3, the V gene TRBV9; TRBD2 matches at 8 bases. The CDR3 runs 15 residues. Per germline, CDR1 SGDLS and CDR2 YYNGEE. V lost 5 bases to trimming and J lost 0 bases; unmatched junction nucleotides: 5. The CDR3 sequence: CASSTTSASTDTQYF. CDR3 DNA: TGTGCCAGCAGTACGACTAGCGCTAGCACAGATACGCAGTATTTT.

This clonotype was seen more than once but under ten times. The CDR3 DNA reads TGCGCCAGCAGCGGGGCGGGAGAAGCTACGCAGTATTTT. It yields the protein CASSGAGEATQYF. This chain joins TRBV5-1 and TRBJ2-3; 7 bases map to TRBD2. V trimming: 4 bases; J trimming: 8 bases; junction bases outside the gene matches: 7. CDR1 is SGHRS and CDR2 is YFSETQ in the germline V gene. This CDR3 is 13 amino acids long.